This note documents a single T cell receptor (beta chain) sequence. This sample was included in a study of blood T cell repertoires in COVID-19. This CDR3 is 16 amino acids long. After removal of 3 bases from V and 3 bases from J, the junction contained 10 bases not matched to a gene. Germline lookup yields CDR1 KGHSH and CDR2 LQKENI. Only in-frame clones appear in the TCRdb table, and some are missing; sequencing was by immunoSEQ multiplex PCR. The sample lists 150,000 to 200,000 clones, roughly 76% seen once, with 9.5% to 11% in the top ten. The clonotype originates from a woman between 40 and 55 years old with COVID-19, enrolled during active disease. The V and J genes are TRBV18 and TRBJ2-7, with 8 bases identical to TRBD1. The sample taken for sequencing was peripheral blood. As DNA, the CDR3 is TGTGCCAGCTCACCCGGGACAGGAAAATCCGGCTACGAGCAGTACTTC. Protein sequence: CASSPGTGKSGYEQYF.